The 28 T cell receptor beta chains in this list originate from one sample, sequenced in a study of blood T cell repertoires in COVID-19. Libraries were prepared by immunoSEQ multiplex PCR; TCRdb keeps only in-frame clonotypes and omits some of them. The sample lists about 59,000 clones; about 73% were seen once. Sequenced input: peripheral blood. These receptors came from a woman in her seventies with acute or convalescent COVID-19.

The CDR3 here is CASSLAVGGDTQYF. The CDR3 DNA reads TGTGCCAGCAGCTTAGCCGTCGGAGGGGATACGCAGTATTTT. The chain has TRBV7-2 and TRBJ2-3, with D perhaps TRBD2 (6 bases). V lost 0 bases, J lost 6 bases, and 10 bases lay in between. The CDR3 has 14 amino acids. Germline assignment: CDR1 SGHTA and CDR2 FQGNSA.

V gene TRBV2 combines with J gene TRBJ1-2; TRBD1 might be the D (6 bases). The CDR3 extends over 16 amino acids. Germline CDR1 and CDR2: SNHLY and FYNNEI. V was shortened by 3 bases and J by 4 bases, with 18 bases between the two germline ends. CDR3 residues: CASSESVMTGAYGYTF. CDR3 nucleotide sequence: TGTGCCAGCAGTGAGTCGGTGATGACAGGCGCCTATGGCTACACCTTC.

The V gene is TRBV18, the J gene TRBJ2-1; tentative D call: TRBD1 (5 bases). Trimming removed 6 bases at V and 3 bases at J, with 12 bases between. The CDR3 runs 14 residues. From germline, CDR1 is KGHSH and CDR2 LQKENI. The CDR3 coding sequence is TGTGCCAGCTCCCCGACAAGGGGCTACAATGAGCAGTTCTTC. Protein sequence: CASSPTRGYNEQFF.

This chain uses TRBV6-6 with TRBJ2-7; maybe TRBD2 (5 bases). The CDR3 totals 20 residues. Trimming left V 5 bases short and J 2 bases short, with 31 bases between. The germline gives CDR1 MNHNY, CDR2 SVGAGI (reference sequence). The CDR3 DNA sequence: TGTGCCAGCAGTCCTACCCCCTATGGCGAGGGAGTAATAGGAGCCTACGAGCAGTACTTC. It codes for CASSPTPYGEGVIGAYEQYF.

The chain has TRBV5-4 and TRBJ2-3, with 8 bases matching TRBD2. Germline values: CDR1 SGHNT, CDR2 YYREEE (reference sequence). The CDR3 sequence is 17 residues long. The V gene end was trimmed by 5 bases and the J gene end by 4 bases; junction bases not matched to a gene: 15. The CDR3 region is CASSLWSGGAKADTQYF. CDR3 coding DNA: TGTGCCAGCAGTCTATGGAGCGGGGGAGCGAAGGCAGATACGCAGTATTTT.

CDR3 bases: TGTGCCAGCAGCCACTCTAGCGGGGGGGCGTTGGTATATACGCAGTATTTT. Translated, it gives CASSHSSGGALVYTQYF. The V gene is TRBV3-1 (or the pseudogene TRBV3-2), the J gene TRBJ2-3; 12 bases are a match to TRBD2. CDR3 length: 17 residues. The J segment lost 7 bases and the V segment lost 3 bases, leaving 11 bases of the junction unmatched. Germline V gene sequence: CDR1 LGHDT, CDR2 YNNKEL (reference sequence).

This clone was seen just once. The V gene is TRBV27, the J gene TRBJ2-7, with TRBD2 matching over 9 bases. The CDR3 contains 16 residues. J gave up 0 bases and V 10 bases, and 13 bases lay outside the gene matches. CDR1 and CDR2 from the germline V gene are MNHEY and SMNVEV (reference sequence). The CDR3, as DNA: TGTGCCACCAGGCAATGGGGCGGGGGGGCCTCCTACGAGCAGTACTTC. It yields the protein CATRQWGGGASYEQYF.

The chain links TRBV5-6 to TRBJ1-2, with D perhaps TRBD1 (6 bases). CDR1 and CDR2 from the germline V gene are SGHDT and YYEEEE. Deletions cut 2 bases from V and 0 bases from J, with 11 bases between. The CDR3 covers 15 residues. As DNA, the CDR3 is TGTGCCAGCAGCTTTCCACGGACAGCTAACTATGGCTACACCTTC. This sequence encodes CASSFPRTANYGYTF.

In its sample, this clone was seen a few times. The chain couples TRBV2 to TRBJ1-1; TRBD1 might be the D (6 bases). Germline CDR1 reads SNHLY; CDR2 reads FYNNEI. The CDR3 sequence is 14 residues long. V was clipped by 6 bases and J by 0 bases, with 11 bases between them. The CDR3 coding sequence is TGTGCCAGCAGGGGGACACTTATGAACACTGAAGCTTTCTTT. This codes for CASRGTLMNTEAFF.

The V call is TRBV6-5, the J call TRBJ1-1; TRBD1 agrees at 7 bases. CDR1 MNHEY and CDR2 SVGAGI come from the germline V gene. There are 15 residues in the CDR3. V shed 2 bases and J 0 bases; nucleotides not matched to a gene: 3. The CDR3 DNA is TGTGCCAGCAGTTACGGGGGACAGTTGAACACTGAAGCTTTCTTT. It translates to CASSYGGQLNTEAFF.

This rearrangement joins TRBV19 to TRBJ2-7; possibly TRBD2 for D (5 bases). Trimming pared 6 bases from V and 2 bases from J, leaving 14 bases between. Germline CDR1 and CDR2: LNHDA and SQIVND (reference sequence). CDR3 length equals 14 residues. The CDR3 reads CASRDSKSTYEQYF. The CDR3 region has the DNA TGTGCCAGTAGGGACTCCAAATCAACCTACGAGCAGTACTTC.

As regards this clone: One end of the junction does not line up with germline, which may come from a read error. This rearrangement joins TRBV11-2 to TRBJ2-1; the match to TRBD2 covers 10 bases. Germline-derived CDR1 and CDR2 are SGHAT and FQNNGV. The CDR3 is 15 residues long. The CDR3 DNA sequence: TGTGCCAGCAGATTAGCGGGAGGCTCCTACAATGAGCAGTTCTTC. Its translation: CASRLAGGSYNEQFF.

The chain employs TRBV29-1 and TRBJ2-5; TRBD1 matches at 11 bases. The CDR3 is 14 residues long. Trimming removed 8 bases from V and 4 bases from J; junction bases left unmatched: 9. CDR1 is SQVTM, CDR2 ANQGSEA, per germline. The CDR3 here is CSSLTGTGGETQYF. The DNA for the CDR3 is TGCAGCTCGCTTACCGGGACAGGGGGAGAGACCCAGTACTTC.

V is TRBV10-2 and J is TRBJ2-6, with D maybe TRBD1 (5 bases). The CDR3 totals 18 residues. The V gene lost 3 bases and the J gene lost 1 base, with 16 bases spanning the gap. Looked up from germline, CDR1 is WSHSY and CDR2 is SAAADI. CDR3 in amino acids: CASSEGELSSSGANVLTF. The CDR3 bases are TGCGCCAGCAGTGAAGGGGAACTGTCATCGTCTGGGGCCAACGTCCTGACTTTC.

The genes are TRBV11-2 and TRBJ1-1; no reliable D call. The V end lost 2 bases, the J end lost 3 bases, and 10 bases lay between the germline ends. The V gene's germline CDR1 is SGHAT and CDR2 FQNNGV. The length of the CDR3 is 14 residues. CDR3 loop: CASSLIRRDTEAFF. The CDR3 nucleotides are TGTGCCAGCAGCTTAATTCGTCGGGACACTGAAGCTTTCTTT.

V is TRBV5-5 and J is TRBJ1-2, with D possibly being TRBD1 (6 bases). CDR3 length: 14 amino acids. Germline V CDR1 and CDR2: SGHKS, YYEKEE (reference sequence). V was cut by 4 bases and J by 4 bases, with 14 bases left in between. The CDR3 sequence: CASSPDGTSYGYTF. In DNA, the CDR3 is TGTGCCAGCAGCCCCGACGGGACAAGCTATGGCTACACCTTC.

V and J are TRBV30 and TRBJ2-3; D gene unclear. From germline, CDR1 is GTSNPN and CDR2 SVGIG (reference sequence). The CDR3 has 15 amino acids. Trimming removed 0 bases at V and 0 bases at J, with 10 bases between. The CDR3 sequence: CAWSVESVSTDTQYF. CDR3 sequence (DNA): TGTGCCTGGAGTGTCGAAAGCGTTAGCACAGATACGCAGTATTTT.

This clone was seen a handful of times. The DNA for the CDR3 is TGTGCCAGTAGTTCCTTCGGTTTACACACTGAAGCTTTCTTT. Amino acid sequence: CASSSFGLHTEAFF. The V gene is TRBV19, the J gene TRBJ1-1; D ambiguous. This CDR3 is built from 14 residues. The germline CDR1 and CDR2 sequences are LNHDA and SQIVND (reference sequence). Deletions cut 5 bases from V and 3 bases from J, with 13 bases between.

In the case of this clone: In the same sample, other DNA sequences code for this CDR3. V and J are TRBV16 and TRBJ1-2, with no clear D. Germline V CDR1 and CDR2: KGHSY, FQNENV. Trimming cost V 0 bases and J 2 bases, with 10 bases left between them. CDR3 length equals 15 residues. DNA for the CDR3: TGTGCCAGCAGCCAATCCACGGGTGGCAACTATGGCTACACCTTC. Residues: CASSQSTGGNYGYTF. The full variable domain, in which reference TRBV16 and TRBJ1-2 provide the parts outside the CDR3, is GEEVAQTPKHLVRGEGQKAKLYCAPIKGHSYVFWYQQVLKNEFKFLISFQNENVFDETGMPKERFSAKCLPNSPCSLEIQATKLEDSAVYFCASSQSTGGNYGYTFGSGTRLTVV.

Comments on this clone: Germline is not matched at one junction end, which may reflect a read error. Here the CDR3 DNA reads TGTGCTAGCAGCTACAGGGACAGGGCGGGAGATACGCAGTATTTT. Amino acid sequence: CASSYRDRAGDTQYF. The chain uses TRBV7-7 and TRBJ2-3; 9 nucleotides align to TRBD1. This CDR3 spans 15 amino acids. The germline CDR1 and CDR2 sequences are SSHAT and FNYEAQ (reference sequence).

This clone was observed once. This chain connects TRBV6-5 to TRBJ1-4; 7 nucleotides agree with TRBD1. This CDR3 region has 16 residues. The J segment lost 3 bases and the V segment lost 2 bases, leaving 6 bases of the junction unmatched. Germline CDR1 is MNHEY and CDR2 is SVGAGI. For the CDR3, the DNA is TGTGCCAGCAGTTACACCTACAGGGGAGCTAATGAAAAACTGTTTTTT. This encodes CASSYTYRGANEKLFF.

The chain links TRBV5-5 to TRBJ2-4, with D possibly TRBD1 on 5 matching bases. Trimming pared 0 bases from V and 8 bases from J, leaving 21 bases between. Germline V gene lookup returns CDR1 SGHKS and CDR2 YYEKEE (reference sequence). The CDR3 length is 17 residues. For the CDR3, the DNA is TGTGCCAGCAGCTTGGAGTCGTCAGGGCTTTTAAGGGACATTCAGTACTTC. This codes for CASSLESSGLLRDIQYF. Full variable domain (rest looked up from reference TRBV5-5 and TRBJ2-4): DAGVTQSPTHLIKTRGQQVTLRCSPISGHKSVSWYQQVLGQGPQFIFQYYEKEERGRGNFPDRFSARQFPNYSSELNVNALLLGDSALYLCASSLESSGLLRDIQYFGAGTRLSVL.

The chain combines TRBV2 with TRBJ2-3; tentatively, D is TRBD2 (6 bases). The V end was cut by 1 base, the J end by 7 bases, with 15 bases between. The germline gives CDR1 SNHLY, CDR2 FYNNEI. The CDR3 runs 15 residues. CDR3 protein: CASSEGPRGDHTQYF. The CDR3 region has the DNA TGTGCCAGCAGTGAAGGCCCCCGCGGGGATCATACGCAGTATTTT.

The chain employs TRBV7-8 and TRBJ1-5, with D perhaps TRBD1 (6 bases). The CDR3 is made up of 14 amino acids. Germline V gives CDR1 SGHVS, CDR2 FQNEAQ. Trimming stripped 6 bases from V and 1 base from J, with 10 bases between. In DNA form, the CDR3 reads TGTGCCAGCAGGACAGGCTCCAGCAATCAGCCCCAGCATTTT. It translates to CASRTGSSNQPQHF.

The chain carries TRBV21-1 and TRBJ1-1; TRBD1 is the table's D call, not checked against the DNA. TRBV21-1 is a pseudogene locus. This CDR3 spans 15 amino acids. For the CDR3, the DNA is TGTGCCGCCCAAAAGACCGGGACAATGAACACTGAAGCTTTCTTT. Translation gives CAAQKTGTMNTEAFF.

The V and J genes are TRBV27 and TRBJ2-3; 8 bases agree with TRBD1. Looked up from germline, CDR1 is MNHEY and CDR2 is SMNVEV (reference sequence). CDR3 length: 15 residues. V lost 5 bases to trimming and J lost 6 bases; unmatched junction nucleotides: 10. The CDR3 spells CASSPRTGSKDTQYF. The CDR3 nucleotides are TGTGCCAGCAGTCCTCGGACAGGGTCGAAGGATACGCAGTATTTT.

This clone was seen just once. This chain connects TRBV5-4 to TRBJ2-3, with D tentatively TRBD1 (5 bases). V lost 2 bases to trimming and J lost 3 bases, with 13 bases between them. Germline lookup yields CDR1 SGHNT and CDR2 YYREEE (reference sequence). The CDR3 length is 15 residues. The CDR3 DNA follows: TGTGCCAGCAGCTTTACAGGAGCTGGGACAGATACGCAGTATTTT. Protein: CASSFTGAGTDTQYF. The full variable domain, with the rest looked up from reference TRBV5-4 and TRBJ2-3, is ETGVTQSPTHLIKTRGQQVTLRCSSQSGHNTVSWYQQALGQGPQFIFQYYREEENGRGNFPPRFSGLQFPNYSSELNVNALELDDSALYLCASSFTGAGTDTQYFGPGTRLTVL.

This clone showed up just a few times. CDR3 coding DNA: TGTGCCAGCTCATCGAACGCAGAAAATTCACCCCTCCACTTT. Its translation is CASSSNAENSPLHF. This chain joins TRBV18 and TRBJ1-6; D uncertain. The CDR3 has 14 amino acids. With 5 bases removed from V and 7 bases from J, the gap between germline ends came to 12 bases. Germline-derived CDR1 and CDR2 are KGHSH and LQKENI.